This T cell receptor beta chain was sequenced during a study of blood T cell repertoires in COVID-19. Individuals aged about 18 to 100 years were recruited from about two dozen US areas. Original analysis: How many nucleated cells were present was estimated from reference gene primer amplification. The assay was immunoSEQ multiplex PCR, and TCRdb's table has in-frame clones only and misses some. V and J calls and clone size are given by that table; D and trimming were obtained from the DNA. The sample carries some 350,000 clones, roughly 84% recorded once. The junction had 3 bases not matched to a gene; V was cut back by 5 bases and J by 1 base. The CDR3 runs 15 residues. Germline lookup yields CDR1 SGHNT and CDR2 YYREEE (reference sequence).

The rearrangement uses TRBV5-4 and TRBJ2-3, with 11 bases identical to TRBD2. Sequenced: PBMCs or T cells enriched from blood (not recorded which). The sequence was obtained from a woman in her thirties who had recovered from COVID-19. The CDR3 reads CASRTLAGGTDTQYF. The CDR3 DNA is TGTGCCAGCAGGACACTAGCGGGAGGCACAGATACGCAGTATTTT.